These 19 T cell receptor beta chains came from one sample sequenced in a study of shared clonotypes between healthy human individuals. The naive CD8 subset, CD45RO-negative cells positively selected for CCR7, excluded terminally differentiated effector memory CD45RA+ cells. Generated by immunoSEQ multiplex PCR, the TCRdb table keeps only in-frame clones and is missing some. The data contain about 590,000 clones, nearly 97% of them seen just once; the ten biggest clones take up 0.11%. Sequencing was done on a sample of naive CD8+ T cells sorted from blood. The receptors were sampled from a woman in her thirties in good health.

This clone was observed a handful of times. The chain links TRBV2 to TRBJ1-1, with unresolved D. V lost 1 base and J lost 0, with 6 bases in between. Germline loops: CDR1 SNHLY, CDR2 FYNNEI. This CDR3 contains 14 residues. CDR3 sequence reads: CASSEVGVNTEAFF. As DNA, the CDR3 is TGTGCCAGCAGTGAAGTAGGAGTGAACACTGAAGCTTTCTTT.

This chain links TRBV7-2 with TRBJ2-5; tentatively, D is TRBD1 or TRBD2 (7 bases each). With 6 bases removed from V and 3 bases from J, the gap between germline ends came to 11 bases. There are 13 residues in the CDR3. Germline V gene sequence: CDR1 SGHTA, CDR2 FQGNSA. This chain's CDR3 is CASRQGGEETQYF. CDR3 coding DNA: TGTGCCAGCAGGCAGGGGGGGGAAGAGACCCAGTACTTC.

This sequence joins TRBV10-3 and TRBJ2-3; D unclear. Trimming took off 0 bases at V and 1 base at J, with 14 bases between the two ends. The V gene's germline CDR1 is ENHRY and CDR2 SYGVKD. CDR3 length: 17 residues. The CDR3 DNA reads TGTGCCATCAGTGAGTCTTGGGATCATCCGCGCACAGATACGCAGTATTTT. Translation gives CAISESWDHPRTDTQYF.

The chain combines TRBV28 with TRBJ2-1; TRBD1 matches at 7 bases. CDR1 MDHEN and CDR2 SYDVKM come from the germline V gene. The length of the CDR3 is 14 residues. Trimming cost V 7 bases and J 3 bases; bases outside gene matches: 6. CDR3 bases: TGTGCCAGCACCTCGGGGACAGTCTACAATGAGCAGTTCTTC. Amino acids: CASTSGTVYNEQFF.

The chain is built from TRBV7-8 and TRBJ2-5; 8 bases are shared with TRBD1. V dropped 8 bases and J dropped 4; count of bases not matched to a gene: 0. This CDR3 spans 11 amino acids. Germline CDR1 is SGHVS and CDR2 is FQNEAQ. The DNA of the CDR3 is TGTGCCAGCGGACAGGGAGAGACCCAGTACTTC. This translates into CASGQGETQYF.

The rearrangement uses TRBV2 and TRBJ1-2, with 8 nucleotides matching TRBD1. This CDR3 contains 14 residues. Trimming at V came to 6 bases and at J to 8 bases, leaving 11 bases not matched to a gene. The germline V gene has CDR1 SNHLY and CDR2 FYNNEI. CDR3 amino acids: CASRGAGGWKGYTF. The CDR3 nucleotides are TGTGCCAGCAGGGGAGCAGGGGGCTGGAAGGGCTACACCTTC.

This rearrangement joins TRBV10-3 to TRBJ2-7; a weak D match, TRBD2 (6 bases). V was cut by 0 bases and J by 3 bases, with 12 bases left in between. There are 15 residues in the CDR3. Germline lookup yields CDR1 ENHRY and CDR2 SYGVKD. The CDR3 is CAISESLGGSYEQYF. The CDR3 DNA follows: TGTGCCATCAGTGAGTCGTTAGGAGGGAGCTACGAGCAGTACTTC.

This chain joins TRBV30 and TRBJ1-6, with TRBD1 as a possible D gene (6 bases). V shed 3 bases and J shed 7 bases, with 19 bases lying between them. The CDR3 is 16 residues long. The V gene's germline CDR1 is GTSNPN and CDR2 SVGIG (reference sequence). CDR3 protein: CAWSAKGQRRNSPLHF. The CDR3 nucleotides are TGTGCCTGGAGCGCTAAAGGACAGCGAAGGAATTCACCCCTCCACTTT.

The chain carries TRBV7-9 and TRBJ2-1, with 13 bases matching TRBD2. From germline, CDR1 is SEHNR and CDR2 FQNEAQ (reference sequence). The CDR3 length is 17 residues. J lost 0 bases, V lost 5 bases, and 4 bases had no gene match. The CDR3 loop is CASSPRTSGSSYNEQFF. CDR3 DNA: TGTGCCAGCAGCCCGAGGACTAGCGGGAGCTCCTACAATGAGCAGTTCTTC.

V and J are TRBV29-1 and TRBJ1-1, with D perhaps TRBD1 (6 bases). V was clipped by 2 bases and J by 10 bases, with 14 bases between them. CDR1 and CDR2 from the germline V gene are SQVTM and ANQGSEA. This CDR3 has 12 residues. The chain's CDR3 is CSVEILTGGAFF. In DNA, the CDR3 is TGCAGCGTTGAAATTCTGACAGGAGGAGCTTTCTTT.

This clone was recorded only once. The chain recombines TRBV6-5 with TRBJ1-4; D gene ambiguous. The CDR3 has 15 residues. CDR1 MNHEY and CDR2 SVGAGI come from the germline V gene. V lost 4 bases and J 4 bases, leaving 13 bases between the germline ends. CDR3 in amino acids: CASSSSGGINEKLFF. The DNA for the CDR3 is TGTGCCAGCAGTTCGTCGGGTGGCATTAATGAAAAACTGTTTTTT.

This clone was observed once. V is TRBV28 and J is TRBJ2-1, with a tentative D call TRBD2 (5 bases). V lost 1 base and J 9 bases, leaving 7 bases between the germline ends. This CDR3 spans 12 amino acids. Germline values: CDR1 MDHEN, CDR2 SYDVKM. In DNA form, the CDR3 reads TGTGCCAGCAGTTTATCAGCGGTTGAGCAGTTCTTC. The encoded protein is CASSLSAVEQFF.

The chain joins TRBV11-2 to TRBJ2-1; D is unresolved. Germline lookup yields CDR1 SGHAT and CDR2 FQNNGV. V lost 6 bases to trimming and J lost 7 bases, with 10 bases between them. This CDR3 is built from 12 residues. CDR3 nucleotide sequence: TGTGCCAGCAGTTACATGGGAAATGAGCAGTTCTTC. This encodes CASSYMGNEQFF. Combining the CDR3 with reference TRBV11-2 and TRBJ2-1 gives the whole variable domain EAGVAQSPRYKIIEKRQSVAFWCNPISGHATLYWYQQILGQGPKLLIQFQNNGVVDDSQLPKDRFSAERLKGVDSTLKIQPAKLEDSAVYLCASSYMGNEQFFGPGTRLTVL.

Turning to this clone: The junction shows a germline mismatch at one end, possibly a read error. The chain is built from TRBV28 and TRBJ1-3, with D maybe TRBD1 (6 bases). The CDR3 is 16 residues long. Per the germline V gene, CDR1 is MDHEN and CDR2 is SYDVKM. DNA for the CDR3: TGTGCCAGCACTTTAATGACAGGAGAAACTGGAAACACCATATATTTT. Its translation is CASTLMTGETGNTIYF.

Worth noting for this clone: Other nucleotide sequences from this sample produce the same CDR3. The chain combines TRBV28 with TRBJ1-3; D not resolved. V was clipped by 8 bases and J by 0 bases, with 5 bases between them. The germline CDR1 and CDR2 sequences are MDHEN and SYDVKM. The CDR3 loop spans 12 amino acids. CDR3 coding DNA: TGTGCCAGCTCAGACTCTGGAAACACCATATATTTT. It codes for CASSDSGNTIYF.

V usage is TRBV6-1 and J usage is TRBJ1-5; D unresolved. Germline loops: CDR1 MNHNS, CDR2 SASEGT. This CDR3 has 11 residues. Between the trimmed V and J ends, which lost 2 bases and 13 bases, there was a span of 9 bases. CDR3 nucleotides: TGTGCCAGCAGTGAATTCGGTCTGCAGCATTTT. It codes for CASSEFGLQHF.

This rearrangement joins TRBV19 to TRBJ2-3, with no clear D. Per the germline V gene, CDR1 is LNHDA and CDR2 is SQIVND (reference sequence). With 7 bases removed from V and 1 base from J, the gap between germline ends came to 12 bases. The CDR3 consists of 14 residues. CDR3 DNA sequence: TGTGCCAGTACCTCACTGGCGGGCACAGATACGCAGTATTTT. Residues: CASTSLAGTDTQYF.

This clone was recorded once. The rearrangement links TRBV27 to TRBJ2-7, with D perhaps TRBD1 or TRBD2 (6 bases each). Looked up from germline, CDR1 is MNHEY and CDR2 is SMNVEV (reference sequence). The CDR3 loop spans 17 amino acids. V lost 5 bases and J 2 bases, leaving 22 bases between the germline ends. The CDR3 region has the DNA TGTGCCAGCAGTCACTACAGGGAATCTAGCGACCCCTACGAGCAGTACTTC. It specifies CASSHYRESSDPYEQYF.

The rearrangement links TRBV7-9 to TRBJ2-7; D is possibly TRBD1 (5 bases). The germline V gene encodes CDR1 SEHNR and CDR2 FQNEAQ (reference sequence). Trimming removed 4 bases from V and 11 bases from J, with 15 bases in between. The CDR3 runs 12 residues. The CDR3 nucleotides are TGTGCCAGCAGCTCTTTAACAGGTTTGGAGTACTTC. Protein product: CASSSLTGLEYF.